This record looks at one T cell receptor beta chain sequence and its context. Evenly divided among several immunoSEQ plates was the genomic DNA of each subset. TCRdb keeps only in-frame clones here, not all; method: immunoSEQ multiplex PCR. The sample has 550,000 to 850,000 clones, approximately 72% seen once. The record originates from a study of shared clonotypes between healthy human individuals. The ends lost 6 bases at V and 4 bases at J; junction bases unmatched: 1. CDR3 length: 14 amino acids. In germline, CDR1 is LNHDA, CDR2 SQIVND (reference sequence). The receptor's source is a woman between 25 and 40 years old in good health. The chain is built from TRBV19 and TRBJ1-5; 12 bases map to TRBD1. Sequenced sample: memory CD4+ T cells sorted from blood. Subset of the sample: CD45RA-negative fraction. The CDR3 loop is CASRGQGANQPQHF. CDR3 sequence (DNA): TGTGCCAGTAGGGGACAGGGGGCGAATCAGCCCCAGCATTTT.